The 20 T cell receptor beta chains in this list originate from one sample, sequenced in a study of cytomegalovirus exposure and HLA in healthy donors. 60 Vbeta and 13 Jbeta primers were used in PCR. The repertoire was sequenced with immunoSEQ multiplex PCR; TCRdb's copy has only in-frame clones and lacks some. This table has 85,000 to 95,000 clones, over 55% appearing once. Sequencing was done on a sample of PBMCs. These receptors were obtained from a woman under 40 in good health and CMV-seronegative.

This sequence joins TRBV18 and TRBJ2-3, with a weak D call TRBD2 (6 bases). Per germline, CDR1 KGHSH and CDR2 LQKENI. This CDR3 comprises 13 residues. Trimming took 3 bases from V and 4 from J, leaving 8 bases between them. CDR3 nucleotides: TGTGCCAGCTCACCCGGGAGCGCAGATACGCAGTATTTT. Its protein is CASSPGSADTQYF.

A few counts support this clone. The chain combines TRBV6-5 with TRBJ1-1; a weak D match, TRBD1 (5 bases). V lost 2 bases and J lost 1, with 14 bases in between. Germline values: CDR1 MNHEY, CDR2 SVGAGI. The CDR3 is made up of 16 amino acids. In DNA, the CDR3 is TGTGCCAGCAGTTACCCCTCGAACACAGGGAACACTGAAGCTTTCTTT. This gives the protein CASSYPSNTGNTEAFF.

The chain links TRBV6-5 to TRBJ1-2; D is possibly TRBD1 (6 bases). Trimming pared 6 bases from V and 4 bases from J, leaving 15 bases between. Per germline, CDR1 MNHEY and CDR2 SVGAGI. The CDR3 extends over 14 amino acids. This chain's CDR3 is CASSPQGASYGYTF. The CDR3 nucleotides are TGTGCCAGCAGCCCACAGGGCGCGTCCTATGGCTACACCTTC.

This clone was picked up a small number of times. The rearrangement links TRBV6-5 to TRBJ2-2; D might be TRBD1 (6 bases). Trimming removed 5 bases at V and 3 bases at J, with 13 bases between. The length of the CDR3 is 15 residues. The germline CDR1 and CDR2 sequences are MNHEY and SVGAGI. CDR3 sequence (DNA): TGTGCCAGCAGTCTACAGGGTTGGGACACCGGGGAGCTGTTTTTT. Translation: CASSLQGWDTGELFF.

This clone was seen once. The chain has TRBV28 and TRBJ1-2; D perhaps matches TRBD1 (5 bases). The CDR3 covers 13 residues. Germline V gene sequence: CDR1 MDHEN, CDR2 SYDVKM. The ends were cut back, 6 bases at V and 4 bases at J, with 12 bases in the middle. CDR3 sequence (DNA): TGTGCCAGCAGCCAGGGAAACCTCTATGGCTACACCTTC. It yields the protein CASSQGNLYGYTF.

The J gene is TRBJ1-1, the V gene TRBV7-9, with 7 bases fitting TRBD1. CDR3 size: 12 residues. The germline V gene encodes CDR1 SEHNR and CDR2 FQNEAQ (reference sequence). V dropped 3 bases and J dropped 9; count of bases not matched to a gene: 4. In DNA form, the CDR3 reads TGTGCCAGCAGCTTCGGACAGGAGCAAGCTTTCTTT. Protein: CASSFGQEQAFF.

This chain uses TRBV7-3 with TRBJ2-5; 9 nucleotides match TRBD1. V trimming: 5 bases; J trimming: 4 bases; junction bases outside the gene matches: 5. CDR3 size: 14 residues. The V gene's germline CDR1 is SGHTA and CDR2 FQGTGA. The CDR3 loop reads CASSPDRGAETQYF. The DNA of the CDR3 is TGTGCCAGCAGCCCGGACAGGGGAGCAGAGACCCAGTACTTC.

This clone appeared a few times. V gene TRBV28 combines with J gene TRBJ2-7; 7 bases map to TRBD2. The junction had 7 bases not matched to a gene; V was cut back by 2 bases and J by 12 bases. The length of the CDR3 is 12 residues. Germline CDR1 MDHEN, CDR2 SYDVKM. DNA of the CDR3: TGTGCCAGCAGTTTACCCCGTGGGGGGGTGTACTTC. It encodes CASSLPRGGVYF.

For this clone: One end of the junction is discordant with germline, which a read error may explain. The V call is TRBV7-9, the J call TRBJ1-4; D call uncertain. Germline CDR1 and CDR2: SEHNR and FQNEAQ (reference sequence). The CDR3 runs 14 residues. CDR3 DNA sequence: TGTTCCAGCAGCTCTCCAGCAACTAATGAAAAACTGTTTTTT. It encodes CSSSSPATNEKLFF.

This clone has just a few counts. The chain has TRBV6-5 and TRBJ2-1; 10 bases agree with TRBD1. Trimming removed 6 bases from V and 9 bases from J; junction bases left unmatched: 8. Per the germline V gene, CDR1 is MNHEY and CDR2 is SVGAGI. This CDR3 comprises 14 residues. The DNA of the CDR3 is TGTGCCAGCAGATCGGGGACAGGGGTTTCTGAGCAGTTCTTC. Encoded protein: CASRSGTGVSEQFF.

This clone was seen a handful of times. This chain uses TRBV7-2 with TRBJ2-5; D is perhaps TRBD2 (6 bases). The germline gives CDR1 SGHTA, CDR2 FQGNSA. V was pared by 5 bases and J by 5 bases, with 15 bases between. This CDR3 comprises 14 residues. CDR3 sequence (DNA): TGTGCCAGCAGCCCCCCTAGCGTCGCCGAGACCCAGTACTTC. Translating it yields CASSPPSVAETQYF.

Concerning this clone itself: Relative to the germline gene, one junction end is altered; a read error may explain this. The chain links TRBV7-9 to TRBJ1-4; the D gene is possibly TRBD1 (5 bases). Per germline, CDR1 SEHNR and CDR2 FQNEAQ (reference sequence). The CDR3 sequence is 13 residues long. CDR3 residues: CSSSLRQSEKLFF. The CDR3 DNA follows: TGTTCCAGCAGCTTACGACAGAGCGAAAAACTGTTTTTT.

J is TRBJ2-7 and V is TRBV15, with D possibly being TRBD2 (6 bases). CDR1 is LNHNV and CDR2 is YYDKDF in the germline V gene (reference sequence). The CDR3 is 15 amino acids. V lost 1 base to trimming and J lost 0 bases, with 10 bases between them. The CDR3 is CATSRAGDLSYEQYF. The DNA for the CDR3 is TGTGCCACCAGCAGAGCGGGAGACCTCTCCTACGAGCAGTACTTC.

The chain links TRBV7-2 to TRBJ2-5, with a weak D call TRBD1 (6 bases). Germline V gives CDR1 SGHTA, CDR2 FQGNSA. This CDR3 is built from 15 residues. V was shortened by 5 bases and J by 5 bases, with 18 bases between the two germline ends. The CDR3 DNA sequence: TGTGCCAGCAGCCCCGGGACACTACCTGGGGAGACCCAGTACTTC. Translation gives CASSPGTLPGETQYF.

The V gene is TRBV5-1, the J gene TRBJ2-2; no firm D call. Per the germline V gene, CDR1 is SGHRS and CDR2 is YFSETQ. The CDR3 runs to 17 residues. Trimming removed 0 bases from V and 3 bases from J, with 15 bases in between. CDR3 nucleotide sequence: TGCGCCAGCAGCTTGGAGACTTTTAGCAAGGACACCGGGGAGCTGTTTTTT. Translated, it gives CASSLETFSKDTGELFF.

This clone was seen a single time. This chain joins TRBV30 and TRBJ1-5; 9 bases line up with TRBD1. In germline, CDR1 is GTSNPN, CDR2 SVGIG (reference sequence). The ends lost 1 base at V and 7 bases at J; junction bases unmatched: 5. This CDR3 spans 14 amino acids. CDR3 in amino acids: CAWSETGGGQPQHF. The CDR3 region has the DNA TGTGCCTGGAGTGAGACAGGGGGTGGGCAGCCCCAGCATTTT.

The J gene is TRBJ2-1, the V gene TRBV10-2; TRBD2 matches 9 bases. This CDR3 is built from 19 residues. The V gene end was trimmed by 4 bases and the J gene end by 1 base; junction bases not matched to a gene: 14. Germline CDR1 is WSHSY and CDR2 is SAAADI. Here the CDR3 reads CASSGPLAGSEGSYNEQFF. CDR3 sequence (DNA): TGCGCCAGCAGTGGACCCCTAGCGGGGAGCGAAGGATCCTACAATGAGCAGTTCTTC.

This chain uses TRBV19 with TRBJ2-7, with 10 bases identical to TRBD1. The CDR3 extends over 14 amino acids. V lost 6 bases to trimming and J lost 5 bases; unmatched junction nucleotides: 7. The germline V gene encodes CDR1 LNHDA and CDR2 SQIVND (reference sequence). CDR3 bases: TGTGCCAGTAGCACCGGGACAGGGGTCAACGAGCAGTACTTC. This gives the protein CASSTGTGVNEQYF. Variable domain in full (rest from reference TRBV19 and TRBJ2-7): DGGITQSPKYLFRKEGQNVTLSCEQNLNHDAMYWYRQDPGQGLRLIYYSQIVNDFQKGDIAEGYSVSREKKESFPLTVTSAQKNPTAFYLCASSTGTGVNEQYFGPGTRLTVT.

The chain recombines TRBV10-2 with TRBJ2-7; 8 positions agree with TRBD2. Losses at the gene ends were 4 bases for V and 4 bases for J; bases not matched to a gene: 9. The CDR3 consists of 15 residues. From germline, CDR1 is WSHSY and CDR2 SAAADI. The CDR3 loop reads CASSGVGGAGYEQYF. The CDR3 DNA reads TGCGCCAGCAGTGGAGTCGGGGGGGCGGGTTACGAGCAGTACTTC.

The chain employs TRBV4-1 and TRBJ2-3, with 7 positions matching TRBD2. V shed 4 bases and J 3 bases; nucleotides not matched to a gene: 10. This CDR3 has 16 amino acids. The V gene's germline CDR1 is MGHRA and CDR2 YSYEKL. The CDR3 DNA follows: TGCGCCAGCAGCCTCCGAGCGGGGATCGAGACAGATACGCAGTATTTT. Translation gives CASSLRAGIETDTQYF.